Listed below are T cell receptor beta chains from one sample, sequenced in a study of cytomegalovirus exposure and HLA in healthy donors. Produced via immunoSEQ multiplex PCR; TCRdb's table is partial and in-frame only. The sample records about 120,000 clones, less than 20% being singletons. The sample comprised PBMCs. The receptors were sampled from a woman aged 18-30 years in good health and CMV-seronegative. CDR3s include the opening cysteine and the closing phenylalanine or tryptophan. Each record gives: J gene, D gene, V gene, clone size, CDR3 DNA, CDR3 protein. D genes are given only for firm matches. The listing skips clone size in some rows; elsewhere it reads once, few, many or a size class.

J gene: TRBJ1-4; D gene: NA; V gene: TRBV9; clone size: NA; CDR3 DNA: TGTGCCAGCAGACCAGGACAGCCCTCAGCAACTAATGAAAAACTGTTTTTT; CDR3 protein: CASRPGQPSATNEKLFF
J gene: TRBJ2-5; D gene: NA; V gene: TRBV7-9; clone size: NA; CDR3 DNA: TGTGCCAGCAGCTCCCCTGGCGGCCAAGAGACCCAGTACTTC; CDR3 protein: CASSSPGGQETQYF
J gene: TRBJ1-5; D gene: NA; V gene: TRBV12-5; clone size: NA; CDR3 DNA: TGTGCTAGTGCCACAGGGAGCAATCAGCACCAGCATTTT; CDR3 protein: CASATGSNQHQHF
J gene: TRBJ2-6; D gene: NA; V gene: TRBV28; clone size: NA; CDR3 DNA: TGTGCCAGCAGGAAGACAGACTCTGGGGCCAACGTCCTGACTTTC; CDR3 protein: CASRKTDSGANVLTF
J gene: TRBJ2-1; D gene: NA; V gene: TRBV29-1; clone size: few; CDR3 DNA: TGCAGCGTTGAGAGCCTCGGGGACTACAATGAGCAGTTCTTC; CDR3 protein: CSVESLGDYNEQFF
J gene: TRBJ2-6; D gene: NA; V gene: TRBV7-9; clone size: few; CDR3 DNA: TGTGCCAGCAGCTTACCAGGGAAAATCTCTGGGGCCAACGTCCTGACTTTC; CDR3 protein: CASSLPGKISGANVLTF
J gene: TRBJ2-4; D gene: TRBD2; V gene: TRBV28; clone size: NA; CDR3 DNA: TGTGCCAGCAGTCTACTAGCGGGGGGCACCCCTTTAGCCAAAAACATTCAGTACTTC; CDR3 protein: CASSLLAGGTPLAKNIQYF
J gene: TRBJ2-7; D gene: TRBD1; V gene: TRBV10-2; clone size: few; CDR3 DNA: TGCGCCAGCAGTGAGTGGGGACAGGGGTCCGCCTACGAGCAGTACTTC; CDR3 protein: CASSEWGQGSAYEQYF
J gene: TRBJ2-1; D gene: TRBD2; V gene: TRBV29-1; clone size: NA; CDR3 DNA: TGCAGCGTTGAAAAAGCGGGGGGCCGCGGTGAGCAGTTCTTC; CDR3 protein: CSVEKAGGRGEQFF
J gene: TRBJ1-1; D gene: NA; V gene: TRBV11-3; clone size: few; CDR3 DNA: TGTGCCAGCAGCTCACAGTCAAACACTGAAGCTTTCTTT; CDR3 protein: CASSSQSNTEAFF
J gene: TRBJ2-1; D gene: TRBD2; V gene: TRBV6-5; clone size: few; CDR3 DNA: TGTGCCAGCAGTTACCGGACTAGCGGGACCCACAATGAGCAGTTCTTC; CDR3 protein: CASSYRTSGTHNEQFF
J gene: TRBJ2-3; D gene: NA; V gene: TRBV11-3; clone size: NA; CDR3 DNA: TGTGCCAGCAGCCAAGTGGGCGGGGTCACAGATACGCAGTATTTT; CDR3 protein: CASSQVGGVTDTQYF
J gene: TRBJ1-1; D gene: TRBD1; V gene: TRBV29-1; clone size: few; CDR3 DNA: TGCAGCGTACGACAGGGTAGGGGCACTGAAGCTTTCTTT; CDR3 protein: CSVRQGRGTEAFF
J gene: TRBJ2-7; D gene: TRBD1; V gene: TRBV27; clone size: few; CDR3 DNA: TGTGCCAGCAGAGGGACAGGGCCGGGCGAGCAGTACTTC; CDR3 protein: CASRGTGPGEQYF
J gene: TRBJ2-1; D gene: TRBD2; V gene: TRBV27; clone size: NA; CDR3 DNA: TGTGCCAGCAGGACCTCAGGGCTAGCGGGAGGTCGTGGAGGTGAGCAGTTCTTC; CDR3 protein: CASRTSGLAGGRGGEQFF
J gene: TRBJ2-2; D gene: TRBD2; V gene: TRBV11-2; clone size: NA; CDR3 DNA: TGTGCCGGATTTGTACCGGGGGGGGCGTGGGGCACCGGGGAGCTGTTTTTT; CDR3 protein: CAGFVPGGAWGTGELFF
J gene: TRBJ2-1; D gene: TRBD2; V gene: TRBV7-6; clone size: few; CDR3 DNA: TGTGCCAGCAGCAACCGTTTATGGGGGGGAAGCTCCTACAATGAGCAGTTCTTC; CDR3 protein: CASSNRLWGGSSYNEQFF
J gene: TRBJ2-7; D gene: NA; V gene: TRBV23-1; clone size: NA; CDR3 DNA: TGCGCCAGCAGTTCACACAAGCAGTACTTC; CDR3 protein: CASSSHKQYF
J gene: TRBJ1-5; D gene: NA; V gene: TRBV27; clone size: NA; CDR3 DNA: TGTGCCAGCAGTACTGACAGAGATCAGCCCCAGCATTTT; CDR3 protein: CASSTDRDQPQHF
J gene: TRBJ1-6; D gene: NA; V gene: TRBV6-5; clone size: few; CDR3 DNA: TGTGCCAGCAGTTACTCGATTGGGGCAGACGGTTCACCCCTCCACTTT; CDR3 protein: CASSYSIGADGSPLHF
J gene: TRBJ1-1; D gene: NA; V gene: TRBV4-3; clone size: few; CDR3 DNA: TGCGCCAGCAGCCAAGAAGGTTCGGGGGGGCGGACTGAAGCTTTCTTT; CDR3 protein: CASSQEGSGGRTEAFF
J gene: TRBJ2-1; D gene: TRBD2; V gene: TRBV5-4; clone size: NA; CDR3 DNA: TGTGCCAGCAGCCCAGCGGGGAGGAATATAAATGAGCAGTTCTTC; CDR3 protein: CASSPAGRNINEQFF
J gene: TRBJ1-3; D gene: NA; V gene: TRBV2; clone size: few; CDR3 DNA: TGTGCCAGCAGTCCCGGATTCCGGGACACCATATATTTT; CDR3 protein: CASSPGFRDTIYF
J gene: TRBJ1-2; D gene: NA; V gene: TRBV27; clone size: NA; CDR3 DNA: TGTGCCAGCAGTTTTGGGGGGGCCTATGGCTACACCTTC; CDR3 protein: CASSFGGAYGYTF
J gene: TRBJ1-5; D gene: NA; V gene: TRBV28; clone size: NA; CDR3 DNA: TGTGCCAGCAGTAAAAGACAGGACAATCAGCCCCAGCATTTT; CDR3 protein: CASSKRQDNQPQHF
J gene: TRBJ1-1; D gene: TRBD1; V gene: TRBV6-1; clone size: NA; CDR3 DNA: TGTGCCAGCAGTGAAGCGATCCCGGGACAGACTGAAGCTTTCTTT; CDR3 protein: CASSEAIPGQTEAFF
J gene: TRBJ1-5; D gene: NA; V gene: TRBV6-1; clone size: few; CDR3 DNA: TGTGCCAGCAGTCTAGGACACGGTCGTCAGCCCCAGCATTTT; CDR3 protein: CASSLGHGRQPQHF
J gene: TRBJ2-1; D gene: TRBD2; V gene: TRBV6-4; clone size: few; CDR3 DNA: TGTGCCAGCAGTGCGCTAGCGGGGGCTTACAATGAGCAGTTCTTC; CDR3 protein: CASSALAGAYNEQFF
J gene: TRBJ2-1; D gene: TRBD1; V gene: TRBV6-1; clone size: NA; CDR3 DNA: TGTGCCAGCAGTGGACCGGGACAGTACAATGAGCAGTTCTTC; CDR3 protein: CASSGPGQYNEQFF
J gene: TRBJ1-4; D gene: NA; V gene: TRBV28; clone size: few; CDR3 DNA: TGTGCCAGCAGTTTGGACAGCCCAGGAGGCAGGCTGTTTTTT; CDR3 protein: CASSLDSPGGRLFF
J gene: TRBJ2-7; D gene: NA; V gene: TRBV28; clone size: NA; CDR3 DNA: TGTGCCAGCAACTCCAACAGGTTCCCATACGAGCAGTACTTC; CDR3 protein: CASNSNRFPYEQYF
J gene: TRBJ2-7; D gene: NA; V gene: TRBV29-1; clone size: few; CDR3 DNA: TGCAGCGTTGAACCGGGGGTAATGGGAGCAGGCGAGCAGTACTTC; CDR3 protein: CSVEPGVMGAGEQYF
J gene: TRBJ1-6; D gene: NA; V gene: TRBV6-5; clone size: NA; CDR3 DNA: TGTGCCAGCAGTTACCGGGGTGTCTATAATTCACCCCTCCACTTT; CDR3 protein: CASSYRGVYNSPLHF
J gene: TRBJ1-5; D gene: TRBD1; V gene: TRBV6-7; clone size: NA; CDR3 DNA: TGTGCCAGCCACGCCAGTTACTCGGAGGGTCCCCTGGGACAGGCCGACAATCAGCCCCAGCATTTT; CDR3 protein: CASHASYSEGPLGQADNQPQHF
J gene: TRBJ2-1; D gene: TRBD1; V gene: TRBV7-3; clone size: few; CDR3 DNA: TGTGCCAGCAGCTTCTTGCTTGTAGTTGTTACGAGGGGGCTGAACAATGAGCAGTTCTTC; CDR3 protein: CASSFLLVVVTRGLNNEQFF
J gene: TRBJ2-3; D gene: NA; V gene: TRBV9; clone size: few; CDR3 DNA: TGTGCCAGCAGCGCGACAGGACTTGGGGGAGATACGCAGTATTTT; CDR3 protein: CASSATGLGGDTQYF
J gene: TRBJ1-5; D gene: NA; V gene: TRBV28; clone size: few; CDR3 DNA: TGTGCCAGCAGTTTGAGGTTTCAGGGATATCAGCCCCAGCATTTT; CDR3 protein: CASSLRFQGYQPQHF
J gene: TRBJ1-3; D gene: NA; V gene: TRBV30; clone size: few; CDR3 DNA: TGTGCCTGGAATCAACTCCAGGGCGATGAGCTATATTTT; CDR3 protein: CAWNQLQGDELYF
J gene: TRBJ2-1; D gene: TRBD1; V gene: TRBV9; clone size: few; CDR3 DNA: TGTGCCAGCAGCGCAAGAGGGACAGGGGGCGGGAGTGAGCAGTTCTTC; CDR3 protein: CASSARGTGGGSEQFF
J gene: TRBJ1-1; D gene: TRBD1; V gene: TRBV29-1; clone size: few; CDR3 DNA: TGCAGCGTCTTCCGGGACAGGGCGTACACTGAAGCTTTCTTT; CDR3 protein: CSVFRDRAYTEAFF
J gene: TRBJ2-7; D gene: NA; V gene: TRBV9; clone size: few; CDR3 DNA: TGTGCCAGCAGCGTAGACGGGAGCTCCTACGAGCAGTACTTC; CDR3 protein: CASSVDGSSYEQYF
J gene: TRBJ1-2; D gene: NA; V gene: TRBV29-1; clone size: few; CDR3 DNA: TGCAGCGTTGAACCCCAGGGTTCCTATGGCTACACCTTC; CDR3 protein: CSVEPQGSYGYTF
J gene: TRBJ2-7; D gene: NA; V gene: TRBV14; clone size: NA; CDR3 DNA: TGTGCCAGCAGCCAGCGGAGGGGCCTGGATCGGGACTACGAGCAGTACTTC; CDR3 protein: CASSQRRGLDRDYEQYF
J gene: TRBJ2-7; D gene: NA; V gene: TRBV27; clone size: few; CDR3 DNA: TGTGCCAGCAGTTTGGTCGGCTACGAGCAGTACTTC; CDR3 protein: CASSLVGYEQYF
J gene: TRBJ2-1; D gene: TRBD2; V gene: TRBV5-4; clone size: few; CDR3 DNA: TGTGCCAGCAGTCTCGGACTAGCAAAGAACAATGAGCAGTTCTTC; CDR3 protein: CASSLGLAKNNEQFF
J gene: TRBJ1-6; D gene: NA; V gene: TRBV4-3; clone size: NA; CDR3 DNA: TGCGCCAGCAGCCAAGGGAGCTCCTATAATTCACCCCTCCACTTT; CDR3 protein: CASSQGSSYNSPLHF
J gene: TRBJ2-1; D gene: NA; V gene: TRBV9; clone size: NA; CDR3 DNA: TGTGCCAGCAGCGTACGGGGGAGGAATGAGCAGTTCTTC; CDR3 protein: CASSVRGRNEQFF
J gene: TRBJ1-5; D gene: NA; V gene: TRBV7-8; clone size: NA; CDR3 DNA: TGTGCCAGCAGCTTAGAAGCGTTTGGCGGTCAGCCCCAGCATTTT; CDR3 protein: CASSLEAFGGQPQHF
J gene: TRBJ1-1; D gene: TRBD1; V gene: TRBV27; clone size: NA; CDR3 DNA: TGTGCCAGCAGTCCCTTTGGACAGGGAAACACTGAAGCTTTCTTT; CDR3 protein: CASSPFGQGNTEAFF
J gene: TRBJ1-1; D gene: TRBD1; V gene: TRBV6-5; clone size: NA; CDR3 DNA: TGTGCCAGCAGTTACAGGGACAGTTACACTGAAGCTTTCTTT; CDR3 protein: CASSYRDSYTEAFF
J gene: TRBJ1-5; D gene: NA; V gene: TRBV19; clone size: NA; CDR3 DNA: TGTGCCAGTAGTCCCGGCCCGCGGGGGATAAGCAATCAGCCCCAGCATTTT; CDR3 protein: CASSPGPRGISNQPQHF
J gene: TRBJ1-1; D gene: NA; V gene: TRBV2; clone size: NA; CDR3 DNA: TGTGCCAGCAGTGTCGGGAGTAGGACACCGAGGGACACTGAAGCTTTCTTT; CDR3 protein: CASSVGSRTPRDTEAFF
J gene: TRBJ1-3; D gene: NA; V gene: TRBV30; clone size: few; CDR3 DNA: TGTGCCTGGGAGCGGACTGTTGGAAACACCATATATTTT; CDR3 protein: CAWERTVGNTIYF
J gene: TRBJ1-4; D gene: TRBD1; V gene: TRBV28; clone size: NA; CDR3 DNA: TGTGCCAGCAGTCTGGGACAGGCCGACGCAACTAATGAAAAACTGTTTTTT; CDR3 protein: CASSLGQADATNEKLFF
J gene: TRBJ2-3; D gene: TRBD1; V gene: TRBV23-1; clone size: NA; CDR3 DNA: TGCGCCAGCAGTCAATCCAGGGACAGGGGAGGGGATACGCAGTATTTT; CDR3 protein: CASSQSRDRGGDTQYF
J gene: TRBJ2-7; D gene: TRBD2; V gene: TRBV5-1; clone size: NA; CDR3 DNA: TGCGCCAGCAGCTTGGAGGGCGGGAGAACGAACGAGCAGTACTTC; CDR3 protein: CASSLEGGRTNEQYF
J gene: TRBJ1-5; D gene: NA; V gene: TRBV28; clone size: few; CDR3 DNA: TGTGCCAGCAGTTCCGAAGGGGGTCAGCCCCAGCATTTT; CDR3 protein: CASSSEGGQPQHF
J gene: TRBJ1-6; D gene: TRBD1; V gene: TRBV4-1; clone size: few; CDR3 DNA: TGCGCCAGCAGCCACCGACAGGGGAGTAATTCACCCCTCCACTTT; CDR3 protein: CASSHRQGSNSPLHF
J gene: TRBJ1-2; D gene: NA; V gene: TRBV28; clone size: few; CDR3 DNA: TGTGCCAGCAGTCGCAGGGCAAACTATGGCTACACCTTC; CDR3 protein: CASSRRANYGYTF